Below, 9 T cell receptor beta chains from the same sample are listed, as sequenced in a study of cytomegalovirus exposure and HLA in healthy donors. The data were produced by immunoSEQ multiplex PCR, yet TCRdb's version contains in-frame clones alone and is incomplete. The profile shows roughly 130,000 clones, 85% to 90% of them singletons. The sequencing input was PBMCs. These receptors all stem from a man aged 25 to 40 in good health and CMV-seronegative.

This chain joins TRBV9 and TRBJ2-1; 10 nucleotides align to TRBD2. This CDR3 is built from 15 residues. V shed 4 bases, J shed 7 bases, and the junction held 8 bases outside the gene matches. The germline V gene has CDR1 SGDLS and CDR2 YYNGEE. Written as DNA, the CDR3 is TGTGCCAGCAGCCAGAGCGGGAGGGCCGAAAATGAGCAGTTCTTC. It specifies CASSQSGRAENEQFF.

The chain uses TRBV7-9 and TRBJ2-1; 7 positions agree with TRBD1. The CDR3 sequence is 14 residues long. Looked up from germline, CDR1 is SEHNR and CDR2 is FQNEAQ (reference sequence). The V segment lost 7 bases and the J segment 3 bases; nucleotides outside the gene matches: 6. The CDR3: CASNRQGNYNEQFF. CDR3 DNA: TGTGCCAGCAACCGACAGGGTAACTACAATGAGCAGTTCTTC.

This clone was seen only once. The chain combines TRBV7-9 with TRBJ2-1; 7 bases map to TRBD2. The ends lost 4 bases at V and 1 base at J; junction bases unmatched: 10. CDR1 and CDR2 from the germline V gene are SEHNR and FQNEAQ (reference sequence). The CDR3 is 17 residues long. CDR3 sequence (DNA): TGTGCCAGCAGCTACCCCCGGACCGGGGGGTCCTACAATGAGCAGTTCTTC. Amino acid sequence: CASSYPRTGGSYNEQFF.

This CDR3 reads CASLLPGQETQYF. The CDR3 DNA follows: TGTGCCAGCTTGCTTCCGGGCCAAGAGACCCAGTACTTC. V gene TRBV7-9 combines with J gene TRBJ2-5; no reliable D call. Germline V CDR1 and CDR2: SEHNR, FQNEAQ (reference sequence). There are 13 residues in the CDR3. V was shortened by 8 bases and J by 1 base, with 11 bases between the two germline ends.

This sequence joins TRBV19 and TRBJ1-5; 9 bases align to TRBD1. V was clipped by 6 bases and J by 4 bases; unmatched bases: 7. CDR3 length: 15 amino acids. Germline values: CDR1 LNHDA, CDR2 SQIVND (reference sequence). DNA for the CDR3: TGTGCCAGTAGAACACAGGGGGCAGGGAATCAGCCCCAGCATTTT. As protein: CASRTQGAGNQPQHF.

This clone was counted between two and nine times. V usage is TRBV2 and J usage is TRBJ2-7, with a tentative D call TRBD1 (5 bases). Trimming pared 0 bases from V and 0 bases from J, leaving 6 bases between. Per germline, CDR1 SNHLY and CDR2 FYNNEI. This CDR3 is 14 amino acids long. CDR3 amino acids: CASSEARASYEQYF. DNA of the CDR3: TGTGCCAGCAGTGAAGCCAGGGCCTCCTACGAGCAGTACTTC.

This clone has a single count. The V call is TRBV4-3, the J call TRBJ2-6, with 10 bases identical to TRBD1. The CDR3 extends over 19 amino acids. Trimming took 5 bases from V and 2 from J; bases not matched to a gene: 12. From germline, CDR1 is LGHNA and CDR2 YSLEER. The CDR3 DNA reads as TGCGCCAGCAGCTCAACCCCTTTGACAGGGGGCGCTGGGGCCAACGTCCTGACTTTC. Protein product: CASSSTPLTGGAGANVLTF.

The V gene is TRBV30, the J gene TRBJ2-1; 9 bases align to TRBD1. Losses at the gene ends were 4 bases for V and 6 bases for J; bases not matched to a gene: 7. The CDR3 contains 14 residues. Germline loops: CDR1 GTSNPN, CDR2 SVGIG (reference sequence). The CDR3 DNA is TGTGCCTGGACCGGGACAGGGAAAGGCAATGAGCAGTTCTTC. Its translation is CAWTGTGKGNEQFF.

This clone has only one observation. CDR3 sequence: CASSLRQGRGGSPLHF. The CDR3 DNA sequence: TGTGCCAGCAGTTTACGTCAGGGGCGAGGAGGTTCACCCCTCCACTTT. V and J are TRBV27 and TRBJ1-6; a possible D gene is TRBD1 (6 bases). Trimming stripped 2 bases from V and 9 bases from J, with 17 bases between. The germline V gene encodes CDR1 MNHEY and CDR2 SMNVEV (reference sequence). This CDR3 is 16 amino acids long.